These T cell receptor beta chains were read from a single sample in a study of molecular identifiers for immune sequencing clone quantification. TCRdb reanalysed the PCR reads using MiXCR and keeps one entry per CDR3 protein. Among some 41,000 distinct CDR3 sequences listed, roughly 18% were seen once. The sample consisted of naive CD8+ T cells from blood, with Jurkat cell RNA spiked in. The source is a human donor in good health. Some libraries in this study had Jurkat cell RNA spiked in. CDR3s include the opening cysteine and the closing phenylalanine or tryptophan. The D gene is left open where the match is weak. Clone size is shown for a subset of rows, as once, few, many or a class of expanded clone.

v_call: TRBV4-3
clone_size: few
j_call: TRBJ2-7
d_call: TRBD2
cdr3_nt: TGCGCCAGCAGCCAAGTAAGGAGGACTAGCGGGAGATTTCCCTCCTACGAGCAGTACTTC
cdr3_aa: CASSQVRRTSGRFPSYEQYF

v_call: TRBV9
clone_size: many
j_call: TRBJ2-3
d_call: TRBD1
cdr3_nt: TGTGCCAGCAGCGCTAGGACAGGCATCACAGATACGCAGTATTTT
cdr3_aa: CASSARTGITDTQYF

v_call: TRBV7-9
clone_size: .
j_call: TRBJ2-3
d_call: .
cdr3_nt: TGTGCCAGCAGCGAAGACAGGCGGGTGACAGATACGCAGTATTTT
cdr3_aa: CASSEDRRVTDTQYF

v_call: TRBV3-1
clone_size: few
j_call: TRBJ2-7
d_call: .
cdr3_nt: TGTGCCAGCAGCCACTACAGTGACGAGCAGTACTTC
cdr3_aa: CASSHYSDEQYF

v_call: TRBV28
clone_size: few
j_call: TRBJ2-3
d_call: .
cdr3_nt: TGTGCCAGCAGTTTTGGGGTGTATGGCGGAAGCACAGATACGCAGTATTTT
cdr3_aa: CASSFGVYGGSTDTQYF

v_call: TRBV28
clone_size: many
j_call: TRBJ1-5
d_call: .
cdr3_nt: TGTGCCGGACAAAAGCTAAGCAATCAGCCCCAGCATTTT
cdr3_aa: CAGQKLSNQPQHF

v_call: TRBV7-9
clone_size: few
j_call: TRBJ2-7
d_call: .
cdr3_nt: TGTGCCAGCAGCGCCCTGATTGATGGACGTTTCTACGAGCAGTACTTC
cdr3_aa: CASSALIDGRFYEQYF

v_call: TRBV7-2
clone_size: many
j_call: TRBJ2-5
d_call: TRBD2
cdr3_nt: TGTGCCAGCAGTTACCTAGCGGGGAAAGAGACCCAGTACTTC
cdr3_aa: CASSYLAGKETQYF

v_call: TRBV20-1
clone_size: few
j_call: TRBJ1-2
d_call: .
cdr3_nt: TGCAGTGCTAGATGGACAGCCTATGGCTACACCTTC
cdr3_aa: CSARWTAYGYTF

v_call: TRBV12-5
clone_size: .
j_call: TRBJ2-1
d_call: .
cdr3_nt: TGTGCTAGTGGTTTTAATCCCTGGGGCCGGAATGAGCAGTTCTTC
cdr3_aa: CASGFNPWGRNEQFF

v_call: TRBV7-2
clone_size: many
j_call: TRBJ1-1
d_call: .
cdr3_nt: TGTGCCAGCAGCTTAGCGCTAGGGAACACTGAAGCTTTCTTT
cdr3_aa: CASSLALGNTEAFF

v_call: TRBV27
clone_size: many
j_call: TRBJ2-7
d_call: TRBD2
cdr3_nt: TGTGCCAGCAGTTTGGCCGGGACTAGCAGTACCTACGAGCAGTACTTC
cdr3_aa: CASSLAGTSSTYEQYF

v_call: TRBV20-1
clone_size: many
j_call: TRBJ2-1
d_call: .
cdr3_nt: TGCAGTGCTAGACCCTTCCTCTTTGTATTTAGCAATGAGCAGTTCTTC
cdr3_aa: CSARPFLFVFSNEQFF

v_call: TRBV28
clone_size: few
j_call: TRBJ2-3
d_call: TRBD2
cdr3_nt: TGTGCCAGCAGTCCCACCAGCTTAGGAGCGGGAGTTGGTTTTGATACGCAGTATTTT
cdr3_aa: CASSPTSLGAGVGFDTQYF

v_call: TRBV14
clone_size: many
j_call: TRBJ2-3
d_call: .
cdr3_nt: TGTGCCAGCAGCCAAGCAGGGGGCACAGATACGCAGTATTTT
cdr3_aa: CASSQAGGTDTQYF

v_call: TRBV6-2/TRBV6-3
clone_size: .
j_call: TRBJ2-7
d_call: TRBD2
cdr3_nt: TGTGCCAGCAGTCGGCGGGAGAGAGGCGAGCAGTACTTC
cdr3_aa: CASSRRERGEQYF

v_call: TRBV19
clone_size: .
j_call: TRBJ1-5
d_call: TRBD1
cdr3_nt: TGTGCCAGTAGTATCGGGGGCAGGGGGTTCAATCAGCCCCAGCATTTT
cdr3_aa: CASSIGGRGFNQPQHF

v_call: TRBV7-2
clone_size: .
j_call: TRBJ2-7
d_call: .
cdr3_nt: TGTGCCAGCAGCTTATGGGCGAGGGGGTTGAGGAACGAGCAGTACTTC
cdr3_aa: CASSLWARGLRNEQYF

v_call: TRBV12-3/TRBV12-4
clone_size: few
j_call: TRBJ2-3
d_call: .
cdr3_nt: TGTGCCAGCAGCCCAGACGGCACAGATACGCAGTATTTT
cdr3_aa: CASSPDGTDTQYF

v_call: TRBV13
clone_size: many
j_call: TRBJ2-7
d_call: .
cdr3_nt: TGTGCCAGCAGCTCCCCCGCTAGCGAAAGCTCCTACGAGCAGTACTTC
cdr3_aa: CASSSPASESSYEQYF

v_call: TRBV20-1
clone_size: .
j_call: TRBJ2-7
d_call: .
cdr3_nt: TGCAGTGCTAGAGATATGAGAGAAGAGCAGTACTTC
cdr3_aa: CSARDMREEQYF

v_call: TRBV29-1
clone_size: many
j_call: TRBJ2-5
d_call: .
cdr3_nt: TGCAGCGTTGATTTGGGGACGGAGACCCAGTACTTC
cdr3_aa: CSVDLGTETQYF

v_call: TRBV7-8
clone_size: many
j_call: TRBJ2-7
d_call: .
cdr3_nt: TGTGCCAGCAGCTTTATTGGGACGACGGGATCCTACGAGCAGTACTTC
cdr3_aa: CASSFIGTTGSYEQYF

v_call: TRBV29-1
clone_size: many
j_call: TRBJ2-5
d_call: .
cdr3_nt: TGCAGCGTCCAACGAGATCACGGGACCCAGTACTTC
cdr3_aa: CSVQRDHGTQYF

v_call: TRBV9
clone_size: many
j_call: TRBJ1-5
d_call: TRBD1
cdr3_nt: TGTGCCAGCAGCTTGGGGACAGGGGGCGGCAATCAGCCCCAGCATTTT
cdr3_aa: CASSLGTGGGNQPQHF

v_call: TRBV3-1
clone_size: many
j_call: TRBJ2-1
d_call: TRBD2
cdr3_nt: TGTGCCAGCAGCCAAGAAATCGCGGGAGAGGTAGCGGATGAGCAGTTCTTC
cdr3_aa: CASSQEIAGEVADEQFF

v_call: TRBV19
clone_size: many
j_call: TRBJ2-6
d_call: TRBD1
cdr3_nt: TGTGCCAGTAGTGGACAGGTTTCCGGGGCCAACGTACTGACTTTC
cdr3_aa: CASSGQVSGANVLTF

v_call: TRBV10-3
clone_size: many
j_call: TRBJ1-5
d_call: .
cdr3_nt: TGTGCCATCAGCGACCCTGGGACAAATCCTAGCAATCAGCCCCAGCATTTT
cdr3_aa: CAISDPGTNPSNQPQHF

v_call: TRBV6-2/TRBV6-3
clone_size: .
j_call: TRBJ1-5
d_call: .
cdr3_nt: TGTGCCAGCAGTTACTCCAGGGTTCAGCCCCAGCATTTT
cdr3_aa: CASSYSRVQPQHF

v_call: TRBV28
clone_size: many
j_call: TRBJ1-1
d_call: .
cdr3_nt: TGTGCCAGCAGTATCACGTACACTGAAGCTTTCTTT
cdr3_aa: CASSITYTEAFF

v_call: TRBV27
clone_size: many
j_call: TRBJ1-2
d_call: .
cdr3_nt: TGTGCCAGCAGTCAAGCCGCGAACTATGGCTACACCTTC
cdr3_aa: CASSQAANYGYTF

v_call: TRBV4-1
clone_size: .
j_call: TRBJ2-5
d_call: .
cdr3_nt: TGCGCCAGCAGCCAAGTCATGACGGGAAGACGAGAGACCCAGTACTTC
cdr3_aa: CASSQVMTGRRETQYF

v_call: TRBV12-3/TRBV12-4
clone_size: many
j_call: TRBJ2-2
d_call: TRBD1
cdr3_nt: TGTGCCAGCAGTTTACCCCAGGGGGCCGGGGAGCTGTTTTTT
cdr3_aa: CASSLPQGAGELFF

v_call: TRBV11-2
clone_size: many
j_call: TRBJ2-4
d_call: .
cdr3_nt: TGTGCCAGCAGCCTAACAGGGATGGTAAACATTCAGTACTTC
cdr3_aa: CASSLTGMVNIQYF

v_call: TRBV20-1
clone_size: many
j_call: TRBJ2-7
d_call: .
cdr3_nt: TGCAGTGCTAGTGTTGGCCCTTTCTACGAGCAGTACTTC
cdr3_aa: CSASVGPFYEQYF

v_call: TRBV19
clone_size: .
j_call: TRBJ1-5
d_call: .
cdr3_nt: TGTACCAGTAGTTTTCATCAGGCGGGACAGCCCCAGCATTTT
cdr3_aa: CTSSFHQAGQPQHF

v_call: TRBV19
clone_size: many
j_call: TRBJ2-7
d_call: .
cdr3_nt: TGTGCCAGTAGTATCGGCGGGACCCCCTACGAGCAGTACTTC
cdr3_aa: CASSIGGTPYEQYF

v_call: TRBV15
clone_size: few
j_call: TRBJ2-1
d_call: TRBD2
cdr3_nt: TGTGCCACCAGCAGAGTTTCGGTAGCGGGAGGTTCCTACAATGAGCAGTTCTTC
cdr3_aa: CATSRVSVAGGSYNEQFF

v_call: TRBV28
clone_size: many
j_call: TRBJ2-1
d_call: .
cdr3_nt: TGTGCCACAGGGAGTCCGGAAGCGAATGAGCAGTTCTTC
cdr3_aa: CATGSPEANEQFF

v_call: TRBV25-1
clone_size: .
j_call: TRBJ2-1
d_call: .
cdr3_nt: TGTGCCAGCAGTGATAGCGCCTCCTACAATGAGCAGTTCTTC
cdr3_aa: CASSDSASYNEQFF

v_call: TRBV27
clone_size: many
j_call: TRBJ2-7
d_call: .
cdr3_nt: TGTGCCAGCAGTTTATCGGCAGGGCCCCACGAGCAGTACTTC
cdr3_aa: CASSLSAGPHEQYF

v_call: TRBV27
clone_size: many
j_call: TRBJ2-3
d_call: .
cdr3_nt: TGTGCCAGCAGTTATGGGGGAGCGGTAGATACGCAGTATTTT
cdr3_aa: CASSYGGAVDTQYF

v_call: TRBV6-2/TRBV6-3
clone_size: medium-sized
j_call: TRBJ2-3
d_call: TRBD1
cdr3_nt: TGTGCCAGCAGTTACTCTACGGGACAGGGATACACAGATACGCAGTATTTT
cdr3_aa: CASSYSTGQGYTDTQYF

v_call: TRBV10-3
clone_size: many
j_call: TRBJ2-5
d_call: .
cdr3_nt: TGTGCCATCGGAGAGGGAGGCCAAGAGACCCAGTACTTC
cdr3_aa: CAIGEGGQETQYF

v_call: TRBV28
clone_size: .
j_call: TRBJ2-7
d_call: TRBD2
cdr3_nt: TGTGCCAGCAGTGTATGGGGGGGGTATGCCTACGAGCAGTACTTC
cdr3_aa: CASSVWGGYAYEQYF

v_call: TRBV6-6
clone_size: .
j_call: TRBJ2-4
d_call: .
cdr3_nt: TGTGCCAGCAGGGGGCCACGGCTAGACATTCAGTACTTC
cdr3_aa: CASRGPRLDIQYF

v_call: TRBV28
clone_size: few
j_call: TRBJ2-7
d_call: TRBD1
cdr3_nt: TGTGCCAGCAGTGGGGACAGATCCTACGAGCAGTACTTC
cdr3_aa: CASSGDRSYEQYF

v_call: TRBV4-1
clone_size: many
j_call: TRBJ2-1
d_call: .
cdr3_nt: TGCGCCAGCAAGATGACTAACCTGAAGAATGAGCAGTTCTTC
cdr3_aa: CASKMTNLKNEQFF

v_call: TRBV9
clone_size: few
j_call: TRBJ2-1
d_call: TRBD2
cdr3_nt: TGTGCCAGCAGCGAGCCCGGGACTAGCGCGAGCTCCTACAATGAGCAGTTCTTC
cdr3_aa: CASSEPGTSASSYNEQFF

v_call: TRBV6-2/TRBV6-3
clone_size: many
j_call: TRBJ2-3
d_call: .
cdr3_nt: TGTGCCAGCAGTTTTAAAGATACGCAGTATTTT
cdr3_aa: CASSFKDTQYF

v_call: TRBV28
clone_size: many
j_call: TRBJ2-3
d_call: TRBD1
cdr3_nt: TGTGCCAGCAGTTTATGGGGGGACAGGGATACGCAGTATTTT
cdr3_aa: CASSLWGDRDTQYF

v_call: TRBV5-1
clone_size: many
j_call: TRBJ1-1
d_call: .
cdr3_nt: TGCGCCAGCAGCTTGGCCGGGGGCGGCACTGAAGCTTTCTTT
cdr3_aa: CASSLAGGGTEAFF

v_call: TRBV7-8
clone_size: few
j_call: TRBJ2-6
d_call: .
cdr3_nt: TGTGCCAGCAGCTTAGCTCCGTCTGGGGCCAACGTCCTGACTTTC
cdr3_aa: CASSLAPSGANVLTF

v_call: TRBV24-1
clone_size: many
j_call: TRBJ2-5
d_call: .
cdr3_nt: TGTGCCACCAGTGAGCTATTCGAAGAGACCCAGTACTTC
cdr3_aa: CATSELFEETQYF

v_call: TRBV2
clone_size: many
j_call: TRBJ1-1
d_call: .
cdr3_nt: TGTGCCAGCGGCGAGGAGGGGGTAGCGGGCACTGAAGCTTTCTTT
cdr3_aa: CASGEEGVAGTEAFF

v_call: TRBV28
clone_size: many
j_call: TRBJ2-2
d_call: TRBD1
cdr3_nt: TGTGCCAGCTGCCTGGGACAGGGATATAACACCGGGGAGCTGTTTTTT
cdr3_aa: CASCLGQGYNTGELFF

v_call: TRBV7-7
clone_size: many
j_call: TRBJ2-3
d_call: .
cdr3_nt: TGTGCCAGCAGCTCGACTACGACAGATACGCAGTATTTT
cdr3_aa: CASSSTTTDTQYF

v_call: TRBV29-1
clone_size: .
j_call: TRBJ2-7
d_call: .
cdr3_nt: TGCAGCGTTGGGCGGTCCGGCTACGAGCAGTACTTC
cdr3_aa: CSVGRSGYEQYF